The rows below give T cell receptor beta chains drawn from one sample of a study of cytomegalovirus exposure and HLA in healthy donors. Profiling relied on immunoSEQ multiplex PCR, and the TCRdb table lists in-frame clones only, not all of them. The sample has around 150,000 clones, 68% seen once. Sequenced sample: PBMCs. The receptors shown here come from a woman between 18 and 30 years old in good health and CMV-seropositive. The CDR3 runs from the conserved cysteine through the conserved F or W. The D gene is left open where the match is weak. Not all rows give a size; the values are once, few, many and, for expanded clones, a class.

-,-,TRBV19,TRBJ1-5,CASSLSGQLYNQPQHF,TGTGCCAGTAGCTTATCCGGACAGCTCTACAATCAGCCCCAGCATTTT
once,-,TRBV4-2,TRBJ1-2,CASSQGASTGLGDGYTF,TGTGCCAGCAGCCAGGGGGCCTCGACCGGTTTAGGGGACGGCTACACCTTC
-,TRBD2,TRBV28,TRBJ2-7,CASSVLALTYEQYF,TGTGCCAGCAGCGTACTAGCGTTAACCTACGAGCAGTACTTC
-,TRBD1,TRBV19,TRBJ2-4,CASSIRTGGAKNIQYF,TGTGCCAGTAGTATTAGGACAGGCGGAGCCAAAAACATTCAGTACTTC
-,TRBD1,TRBV4-3,TRBJ1-2,CASSQGQGGNGYTF,TGCGCCAGCAGCCAAGGTCAGGGGGGAAATGGCTACACCTTC
-,TRBD1,TRBV18,TRBJ2-1,CASSVTIEGARNEQFF,TGTGCCAGCTCAGTCACGATCGAGGGGGCGAGGAATGAGCAGTTCTTC
-,TRBD1,TRBV14,TRBJ1-6,CASSTTDRSTYNSPLHF,TGTGCCAGCAGCACGACGGACAGGTCCACCTATAATTCACCCCTCCACTTT
-,-,TRBV27,TRBJ1-2,CASSSQGSGYTF,TGTGCCAGCAGTTCTCAGGGTAGCGGCTACACCTTC
-,-,TRBV12-1,TRBJ2-1,CASSFASRGDQLGGDEQFF,TGTGCCAGCAGCTTTGCATCGCGCGGTGACCAACTAGGGGGGGATGAGCAGTTCTTC
-,-,TRBV7-2,TRBJ2-7,CASSSTYGLPYEQYF,TGTGCCAGCAGCTCTACGTATGGACTTCCTTACGAGCAGTACTTC
-,-,TRBV11-2,TRBJ1-2,CASSLEGTRGYTF,TGTGCCAGCAGCCTAGAAGGGACTAGGGGCTACACCTTC
-,-,TRBV29-1,TRBJ1-3,CSVAPERSSGNTIYF,TGCAGCGTTGCCCCCGAGCGGAGCTCTGGAAACACCATATATTTT
-,-,TRBV12-5,TRBJ1-2,CASGLNRGYTF,TGTGCTAGTGGTTTAAACAGAGGCTACACCTTC
-,-,TRBV4-3,TRBJ1-6,CASSQDLVNSPLHF,TGCGCCAGCAGCCAAGATCTAGTTAATTCACCCCTCCACTTT
-,-,TRBV5-6,TRBJ2-2,CASSLVLGGDHYGELFF,TGTGCCAGCAGCTTGGTCTTGGGCGGGGACCATTACGGGGAGCTGTTTTTT
-,TRBD2,TRBV19,TRBJ2-3,CASSIGGGVFDTQYF,TGTGCCAGTAGTATCGGCGGGGGGGTTTTTGATACGCAGTATTTT
few,-,TRBV4-3,TRBJ2-5,CASSQDLLETQYF,TGCGCCAGCAGCCAAGATCTGTTAGAGACCCAGTACTTC
-,TRBD2,TRBV18,TRBJ2-2,CASSPPGLAGGRNTGELFF,TGTGCCAGCTCACCACCGGGACTAGCGGGAGGTAGAAACACCGGGGAGCTGTTTTTT
-,TRBD1,TRBV2,TRBJ1-1,CASTRQGDSNTEAFF,TGTGCCAGCACCCGCCAGGGGGATTCGAACACTGAAGCTTTCTTT
-,-,TRBV6-5,TRBJ1-5,CASREGGASNQPQHF,TGTGCCAGCAGAGAGGGGGGGGCGAGCAATCAGCCCCAGCATTTT
once,TRBD1,TRBV18,TRBJ1-6,CASSPTGTHSPLHF,TGTGCCAGCTCACCGACAGGGACCCATTCACCCCTCCACTTT
-,TRBD1,TRBV5-4,TRBJ1-2,CASSLKTGVGDGYTF,TGTGCCAGCAGCCTTAAGACAGGGGTCGGTGATGGCTACACCTTC
-,TRBD1,TRBV6-1,TRBJ2-5,CASSGRFGTGEQETQYF,TGTGCCAGCAGTGGCCGATTCGGGACAGGGGAACAAGAGACCCAGTACTTC
-,-,TRBV7-9,TRBJ1-6,CASSPLGGAKSSYNSPLHF,TGTGCCAGCAGCCCACTGGGGGGTGCTAAAAGCTCCTATAATTCACCCCTCCACTTT
-,-,TRBV7-3,TRBJ1-1,CASSLTGVPASTEAFF,TGTGCCAGCAGCTTAACGGGAGTCCCGGCCAGCACTGAAGCTTTCTTT
-,-,TRBV30,TRBJ2-2,CAWKEDSGVITGELFF,TGTGCCTGGAAAGAGGACAGCGGGGTTATCACCGGGGAGCTGTTTTTT
-,-,TRBV5-5,TRBJ2-7,CASSRQGAYEQYF,TGTGCCAGCAGCCGTCAAGGAGCCTACGAGCAGTACTTC
once,TRBD2,TRBV7-9,TRBJ2-1,CASSFNSRSGESSYNEQFF,TGTGCCAGCAGCTTCAACTCCCGCAGCGGGGAAAGCTCCTACAATGAGCAGTTCTTC
few,-,TRBV5-5,TRBJ1-6,CASSPGPSSYNSPLHF,TGTGCCAGCAGCCCAGGGCCCAGCTCCTATAATTCACCCCTCCACTTT
-,-,TRBV6-4,TRBJ1-5,CASSEQGGQPQHF,TGTGCCAGCAGTGAACAGGGCGGTCAGCCCCAGCATTTT
-,-,TRBV9,TRBJ2-1,CASSVDSRRNNEQFF,TGTGCCAGCAGCGTAGATTCTAGGCGCAACAATGAGCAGTTCTTC
-,-,TRBV15,TRBJ2-7,CATSGAGRTEQYF,TGTGCCACCAGCGGAGCAGGGCGGACCGAGCAGTACTTC
-,TRBD2,TRBV10-3,TRBJ2-7,CAISEGVSGGYEQYF,TGTGCCATCAGTGAGGGGGTTAGCGGGGGCTACGAGCAGTACTTC
-,-,TRBV7-2,TRBJ2-1,CASSLGGSSNEQFF,TGTGCCAGCAGCTTAGGAGGCTCGAGTAATGAGCAGTTCTTC
few,-,TRBV11-2,TRBJ1-1,CASSLDPLGREAFF,TGTGCCAGCAGCTTAGACCCCCTGGGGAGGGAGGCTTTCTTT
few,-,TRBV19,TRBJ1-1,CASSIRDLSEAFF,TGTGCCAGTAGTATACGGGACTTATCTGAAGCTTTCTTT
-,-,TRBV10-3,TRBJ2-7,CAITRGGLASGEQYF,TGTGCCATCACGAGAGGCGGGCTCGCTTCGGGCGAGCAGTACTTC
few,TRBD1,TRBV29-1,TRBJ2-1,CSSGLAGGAGEQFF,TGCAGCTCTGGCTTGGCAGGGGGCGCAGGTGAGCAGTTCTTC
-,TRBD1,TRBV7-8,TRBJ2-5,CASSPQGSQETQYF,TGTGCCAGCAGCCCACAGGGGAGCCAAGAGACCCAGTACTTC
-,TRBD1,TRBV2,TRBJ1-2,CASSAGQPGAPRYGYTF,TGTGCCAGCAGTGCGGGACAGCCCGGGGCACCGAGATATGGCTACACCTTC
-,-,TRBV7-2,TRBJ1-2,CASSLSRDIRYGYTF,TGTGCCAGCAGCCTAAGCCGGGACATTCGCTATGGCTACACCTTC
-,-,TRBV7-2,TRBJ1-5,CASSAPPGNQPQHF,TGTGCCAGCAGCGCTCCACCAGGCAATCAGCCCCAGCATTTT
once,-,TRBV7-2,TRBJ1-5,CASSFAGPGNNQPQHF,TGTGCCAGCAGCTTCGCGGGCCCCGGGAACAATCAGCCCCAGCATTTT
few,TRBD1,TRBV27,TRBJ2-7,CASSFGDRYYEQYF,TGTGCCAGCAGTTTTGGGGACAGGTACTACGAGCAGTACTTC
-,-,TRBV14,TRBJ2-3,CASSQGGQDTQYF,TGTGCCAGCAGCCAAGGAGGGCAAGATACGCAGTATTTT
-,-,TRBV9,TRBJ2-1,CASSGDNYNEQFF,TGTGCCAGCAGCGGGGACAACTACAATGAGCAGTTCTTC
once,-,TRBV7-9,TRBJ2-7,CASSLATGTFYEQYF,TGTGCCAGCAGCTTAGCAACAGGAACGTTTTACGAGCAGTACTTC
-,-,TRBV10-2,TRBJ2-7,CASSEGDYEQYF,TGCGCCAGCAGTGAAGGGGACTACGAGCAGTACTTC
-,-,TRBV13,TRBJ2-7,CASSYRFTYEQYF,TGTGCCAGCAGCTACAGGTTTACCTACGAGCAGTACTTC
-,-,TRBV5-6,TRBJ2-2,CASSLSYSTGELFF,TGTGCCAGCAGCTTGTCTTACAGCACCGGGGAGCTGTTTTTT
-,TRBD1,TRBV6-4,TRBJ1-5,CASNLDRLLMSFNQPQHF,TGTGCCAGCAATCTGGACAGGCTACTAATGTCCTTTAATCAGCCCCAGCATTTT
-,-,TRBV5-6,TRBJ2-3,CASSGWELGTDTQYF,TGTGCCAGCTCTGGTTGGGAACTAGGGACAGATACGCAGTATTTT
-,-,TRBV11-2,TRBJ1-1,CASSLVDGMNTEAFF,TGTGCCAGCAGCTTAGTCGACGGGATGAACACTGAAGCTTTCTTT
-,TRBD2,TRBV19,TRBJ2-3,CASMASGGQGTDTQYF,TGTGCCAGTATGGCTAGCGGGGGGCAGGGCACAGATACGCAGTATTTT
once,TRBD1,TRBV7-3,TRBJ2-5,CASSSRQGVQYF,TGTGCCAGCAGCTCAAGACAGGGAGTTCAGTACTTC